The 18 T cell receptor beta chains presented below share a single source sample, sequenced in a study of shared clonotypes between healthy human individuals. Using immunoSEQ multiplex PCR, the repertoire was profiled, and TCRdb retains in-frame clones only, with some absent. The sample contains 740,000 or so clones, about three quarters of which appear only once. The source material was memory CD4+ T cells sorted from blood. Noted subset: CD45RA-negative fraction. The receptors shown here come from a woman aged 30 to 39 in good health.

The chain combines TRBV5-4 with TRBJ1-3; D unresolved. The CDR3 contains 13 residues. Looked up from germline, CDR1 is SGHNT and CDR2 is YYREEE (reference sequence). Trimming took off 1 base at V and 4 bases at J, with 6 bases between the two ends. DNA of the CDR3: TGTGCCAGCAGCTTGTGGCAGGGAAACACCATATATTTT. Translating it yields CASSLWQGNTIYF.

V gene TRBV5-4 combines with J gene TRBJ2-7; 9 bases are shared with TRBD2. Trimming cost V 4 bases and J 1 base; bases outside gene matches: 6. This CDR3 region has 15 residues. Germline lookup yields CDR1 SGHNT and CDR2 YYREEE (reference sequence). The CDR3 loop is CASSPPTSGSYEQYF. CDR3 coding DNA: TGTGCCAGCAGCCCACCTACTAGCGGGTCCTACGAGCAGTACTTC.

The V and J genes are TRBV2 and TRBJ2-4; D might be TRBD1 (7 bases). Germline CDR1 and CDR2: SNHLY and FYNNEI. This CDR3 is built from 14 residues. Trimming shortened V by 3 bases and J by 4 bases, and 10 bases separated the two germline ends. The CDR3 protein is CASSDRGTKNIQYF. CDR3 DNA sequence: TGTGCCAGCAGTGACAGGGGGACTAAAAACATTCAGTACTTC.

This sequence joins TRBV7-2 and TRBJ2-2, with a tentative D call TRBD1 (6 bases). Trimming removed 0 bases from V and 1 base from J, with 9 bases in between. CDR1 and CDR2 (germline): SGHTA, FQGNSA. The CDR3 runs to 16 residues. The CDR3 spells CASSLAGAGNTGELFF. The CDR3 DNA follows: TGTGCCAGCAGCTTAGCGGGGGCTGGGAACACCGGGGAGCTGTTTTTT.

The chain couples TRBV4-1 to TRBJ2-3, with 13 bases identical to TRBD2. The germline V gene encodes CDR1 MGHRA and CDR2 YSYEKL. The CDR3 length is 18 residues. Trimming cost V 3 bases and J 2 bases; bases outside gene matches: 8. The CDR3 region is CASSHLGTSGRATDTQYF. The CDR3 bases are TGCGCCAGCAGCCACCTTGGAACTAGCGGGAGGGCCACAGATACGCAGTATTTT.

This rearrangement joins TRBV5-1 to TRBJ2-7; TRBD1 matches at 8 bases. CDR3 length: 12 residues. J gave up 8 bases and V 5 bases, and 6 bases lay outside the gene matches. CDR1 is SGHRS, CDR2 YFSETQ, per germline. This CDR3 reads CASRVDRDKQYF. CDR3 DNA: TGCGCCAGCAGGGTGGACAGGGACAAGCAGTACTTC. The full variable domain, with the rest looked up from reference TRBV5-1 and TRBJ2-7, is KAGVTQTPRYLIKTRGQQVTLSCSPISGHRSVSWYQQTPGQGLQFLFEYFSETQRNKGNFPGRFSGRQFSNSRSEMNVSTLELGDSALYLCASRVDRDKQYFGPGTRLTVT.

The chain recombines TRBV10-3 with TRBJ2-3; unclear D gene. V lost 0 bases and J 5 bases, leaving 24 bases between the germline ends. Germline V gene data show CDR1 as ENHRY and CDR2 as SYGVKD. This CDR3 has 19 residues. CDR3 DNA: TGTGCCATCAGTGAGTCACCGGGTTCGAGGAATTTAGGTCGAGATACGCAGTATTTT. Protein: CAISESPGSRNLGRDTQYF.

As for this clone: This CDR3 is also generated by other DNA sequences in the sample. The chain uses TRBV5-1 and TRBJ2-1; D is ambiguous. The CDR3 extends over 15 amino acids. The V gene lost 0 bases and the J gene lost 0 bases, with 7 bases spanning the gap. Per germline, CDR1 SGHRS and CDR2 YFSETQ. Here the CDR3 reads CASSLDSNSYNEQFF. In DNA, the CDR3 is TGCGCCAGCAGCTTGGATAGCAACTCCTACAATGAGCAGTTCTTC. Full variable domain (missing parts from reference TRBV5-1 and TRBJ2-1): KAGVTQTPRYLIKTRGQQVTLSCSPISGHRSVSWYQQTPGQGLQFLFEYFSETQRNKGNFPGRFSGRQFSNSRSEMNVSTLELGDSALYLCASSLDSNSYNEQFFGPGTRLTVL.

V is TRBV29-1 and J is TRBJ1-1; D not certain. The CDR3 length is 10 residues. Germline V lookup: CDR1 SQVTM, CDR2 ANQGSEA. With 2 bases removed from V and 10 bases from J, the gap between germline ends came to 8 bases. The DNA of the CDR3 is TGCAGCGTTGAACGGAGGCTAGCTTTCTTT. Residues: CSVERRLAFF.

The gene calls are TRBV5-1 and TRBJ1-1; no definite D call. Trimming left V 4 bases short and J 4 bases short, with 8 bases between. The length of the CDR3 is 12 residues. Germline assignment: CDR1 SGHRS and CDR2 YFSETQ. The CDR3 DNA is TGCGCCAGCAGCACGGGGAGCACTGAAGCTTTCTTT. Its translation is CASSTGSTEAFF.

This chain uses TRBV6-1 with TRBJ1-5; TRBD1 aligns across 8 bases. V lost 4 bases to trimming and J lost 2 bases; unmatched junction nucleotides: 4. Per the germline V gene, CDR1 is MNHNS and CDR2 is SASEGT. The CDR3 runs to 15 residues. The CDR3 loop reads CASSGGQARNQPQHF. In nucleotides, the CDR3 is TGTGCCAGCAGTGGGGGACAGGCCCGCAATCAGCCCCAGCATTTT.

V and J are TRBV11-2 and TRBJ2-7; D perhaps matches TRBD2 (6 bases). The CDR3 sequence is 14 residues long. V was pared by 4 bases and J by 0 bases, with 10 bases between. Looked up from germline, CDR1 is SGHAT and CDR2 is FQNNGV. CDR3 nucleotide sequence: TGTGCCAGCAGCTGGGGGGAAGTCTCCTACGAGCAGTACTTC. It is translated as CASSWGEVSYEQYF. The full variable domain, its missing parts supplied by reference TRBV11-2 and TRBJ2-7, is EAGVAQSPRYKIIEKRQSVAFWCNPISGHATLYWYQQILGQGPKLLIQFQNNGVVDDSQLPKDRFSAERLKGVDSTLKIQPAKLEDSAVYLCASSWGEVSYEQYFGPGTRLTVT.

This chain uses TRBV6-1 with TRBJ1-5; 11 positions match TRBD1. Germline V lookup: CDR1 MNHNS, CDR2 SASEGT. V lost 9 bases to trimming and J lost 6 bases; unmatched junction nucleotides: 7. This CDR3 comprises 14 residues. The CDR3 DNA sequence: TGTGCCAGTACCGGGACAGGGGGATTTCAGCCCCAGCATTTT. Amino acids: CASTGTGGFQPQHF.

V and J are TRBV28 and TRBJ2-7; no reliable D call. CDR3 size: 15 residues. The germline gives CDR1 MDHEN, CDR2 SYDVKM. Trimming cost V 5 bases and J 2 bases, with 16 bases left between them. CDR3 in amino acids: CASSTTWQATYEQYF. CDR3 DNA: TGTGCCAGCAGTACTACGTGGCAAGCTACCTACGAGCAGTACTTC.

This sequence joins TRBV11-2 and TRBJ1-3; TRBD1 matches 10 bases. V shed 5 bases, J shed 5 bases, and the junction held 12 bases outside the gene matches. This CDR3 contains 17 residues. From germline, CDR1 is SGHAT and CDR2 FQNNGV. The CDR3 DNA reads as TGTGCCAGCAGCATAGGACAGGGACAGGGGATTCGAAACACCATATATTTT. Protein: CASSIGQGQGIRNTIYF.

V usage is TRBV2 and J usage is TRBJ2-5; 14 positions match TRBD2. CDR3 length equals 18 residues. Trimming took 6 bases from V and 3 from J; bases not matched to a gene: 12. Germline-derived CDR1 and CDR2 are SNHLY and FYNNEI. The CDR3 sequence: CASRAGGLAGAWEETQYF. CDR3 bases: TGTGCCAGCAGAGCAGGGGGACTAGCGGGAGCATGGGAAGAGACCCAGTACTTC. Looking up the rest from reference TRBV2 and TRBJ2-5 gives the full variable domain: EPEVTQTPSHQVTQMGQEVILRCVPISNHLYFYWYRQILGQKVEFLVSFYNNEISEKSEIFDDQFSVERPDGSNFTLKIRSTKLEDSAMYFCASRAGGLAGAWEETQYFGPGTRLLVL.

The chain links TRBV6-6 to TRBJ1-5; D call uncertain. The CDR3 spans 15 residues. CDR1 is MNHNY and CDR2 is SVGAGI in the germline V gene (reference sequence). Trimming removed 6 bases at V and 0 bases at J, with 12 bases between. DNA for the CDR3: TGTGCCAGCAGCCCCGGGAGATATAGCAATCAGCCCCAGCATTTT. This sequence encodes CASSPGRYSNQPQHF.

The table lists this clone with many counts. The chain uses TRBV5-1 and TRBJ1-3, with TRBD1 matching 7 bases. Germline lookup yields CDR1 SGHRS and CDR2 YFSETQ. J gave up 2 bases and V 4 bases, and 6 bases lay outside the gene matches. The CDR3 covers 15 residues. The CDR3 loop is CASSPETGTGNTIYF. CDR3 nucleotide sequence: TGCGCCAGCAGCCCTGAGACAGGGACTGGAAACACCATATATTTT. The whole variable domain, remainder taken from reference TRBV5-1 and TRBJ1-3, is KAGVTQTPRYLIKTRGQQVTLSCSPISGHRSVSWYQQTPGQGLQFLFEYFSETQRNKGNFPGRFSGRQFSNSRSEMNVSTLELGDSALYLCASSPETGTGNTIYFGEGSWLTVV.